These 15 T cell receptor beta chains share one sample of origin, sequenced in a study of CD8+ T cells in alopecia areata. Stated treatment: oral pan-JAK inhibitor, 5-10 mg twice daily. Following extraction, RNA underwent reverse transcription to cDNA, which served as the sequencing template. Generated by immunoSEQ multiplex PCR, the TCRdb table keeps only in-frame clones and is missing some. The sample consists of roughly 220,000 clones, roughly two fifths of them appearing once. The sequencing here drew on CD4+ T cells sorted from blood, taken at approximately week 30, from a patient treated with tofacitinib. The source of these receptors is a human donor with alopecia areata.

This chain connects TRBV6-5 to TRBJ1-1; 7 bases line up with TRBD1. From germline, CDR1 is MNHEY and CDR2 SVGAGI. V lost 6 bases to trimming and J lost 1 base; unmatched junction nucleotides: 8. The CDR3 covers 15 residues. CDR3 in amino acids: CASSLLQGGNTEAFF. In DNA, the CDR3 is TGTGCCAGCAGCCTACTCCAGGGGGGGAACACTGAAGCTTTCTTT.

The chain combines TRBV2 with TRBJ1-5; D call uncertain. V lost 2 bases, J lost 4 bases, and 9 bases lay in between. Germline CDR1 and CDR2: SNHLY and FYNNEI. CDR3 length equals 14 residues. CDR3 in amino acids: CASSEQSGNQPQHF. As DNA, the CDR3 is TGTGCCAGCAGTGAACAGTCGGGAAATCAGCCCCAGCATTTT.

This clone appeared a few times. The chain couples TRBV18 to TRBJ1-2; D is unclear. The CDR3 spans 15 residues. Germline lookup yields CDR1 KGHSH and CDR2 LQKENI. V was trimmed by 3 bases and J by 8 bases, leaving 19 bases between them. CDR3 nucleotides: TGTGCCAGCTCACCTGACTCGGCTCCGGGAGAAGGCTACACCTTC. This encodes CASSPDSAPGEGYTF.

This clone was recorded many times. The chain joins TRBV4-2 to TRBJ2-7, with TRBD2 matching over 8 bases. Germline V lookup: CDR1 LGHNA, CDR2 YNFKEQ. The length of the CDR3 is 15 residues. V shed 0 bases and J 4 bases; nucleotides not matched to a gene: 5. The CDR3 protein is CASSQDPGGVYEQYF. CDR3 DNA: TGTGCCAGCAGCCAAGATCCGGGAGGGGTTTACGAGCAGTACTTC.

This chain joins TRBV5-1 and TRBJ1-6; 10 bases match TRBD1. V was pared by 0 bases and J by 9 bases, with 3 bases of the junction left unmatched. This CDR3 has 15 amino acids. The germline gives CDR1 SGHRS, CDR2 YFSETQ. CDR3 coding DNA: TGCGCCAGCAGCTTGGCGGGACAGGGGTTTTCACCCCTCCACTTT. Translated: CASSLAGQGFSPLHF.

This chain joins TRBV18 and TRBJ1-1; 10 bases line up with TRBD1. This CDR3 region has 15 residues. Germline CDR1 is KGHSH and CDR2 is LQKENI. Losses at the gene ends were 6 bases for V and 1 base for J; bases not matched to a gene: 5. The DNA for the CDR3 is TGTGCCAGCTCCCCCAGACAGGGGGCGAACACTGAAGCTTTCTTT. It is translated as CASSPRQGANTEAFF.

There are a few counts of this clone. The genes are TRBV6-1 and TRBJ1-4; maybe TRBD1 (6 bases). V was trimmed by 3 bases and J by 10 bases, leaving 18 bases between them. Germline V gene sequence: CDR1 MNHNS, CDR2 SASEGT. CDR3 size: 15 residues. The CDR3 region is CASSDGGATMRKLFF. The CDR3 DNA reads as TGTGCCAGCAGTGATGGGGGGGCCACTATGAGAAAACTGTTTTTT.

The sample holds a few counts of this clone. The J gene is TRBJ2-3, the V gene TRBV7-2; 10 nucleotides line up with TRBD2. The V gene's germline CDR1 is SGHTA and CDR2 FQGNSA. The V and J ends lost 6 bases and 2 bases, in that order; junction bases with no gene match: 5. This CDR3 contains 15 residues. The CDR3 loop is CASRRTSGNTDTQYF. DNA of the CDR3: TGTGCCAGCAGACGGACTAGCGGCAACACAGATACGCAGTATTTT.

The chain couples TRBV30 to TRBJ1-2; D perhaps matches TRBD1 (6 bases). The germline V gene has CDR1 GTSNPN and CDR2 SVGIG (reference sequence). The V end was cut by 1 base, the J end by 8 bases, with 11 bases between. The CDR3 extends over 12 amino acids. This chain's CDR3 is CAWSAQGGGYTF. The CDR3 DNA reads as TGTGCCTGGAGTGCACAGGGAGGGGGCTACACCTTC.

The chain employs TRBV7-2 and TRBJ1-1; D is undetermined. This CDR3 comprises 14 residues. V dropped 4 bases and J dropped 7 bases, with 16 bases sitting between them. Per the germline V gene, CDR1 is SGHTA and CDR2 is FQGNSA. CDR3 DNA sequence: TGTGCCAGCAGCTCATGGCAGAACAGACTTGAAGCTTTCTTT. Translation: CASSSWQNRLEAFF.

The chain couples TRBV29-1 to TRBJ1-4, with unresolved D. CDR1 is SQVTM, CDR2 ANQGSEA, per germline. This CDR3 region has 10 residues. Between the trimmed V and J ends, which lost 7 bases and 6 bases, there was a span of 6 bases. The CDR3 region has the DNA TGCAGCGCTCTATATGAAAAACTGTTTTTT. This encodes CSALYEKLFF.

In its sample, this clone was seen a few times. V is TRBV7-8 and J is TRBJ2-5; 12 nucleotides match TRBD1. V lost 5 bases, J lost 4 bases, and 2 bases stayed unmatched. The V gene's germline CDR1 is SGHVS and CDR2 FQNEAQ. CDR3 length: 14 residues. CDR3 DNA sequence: TGTGCCAGCAGCAGGGACAGGGGGCGAGAGACCCAGTACTTC. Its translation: CASSRDRGRETQYF.

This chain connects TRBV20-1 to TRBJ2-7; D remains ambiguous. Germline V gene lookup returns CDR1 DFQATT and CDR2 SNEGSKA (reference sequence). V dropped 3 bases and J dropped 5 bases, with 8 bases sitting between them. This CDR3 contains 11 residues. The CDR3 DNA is TGCAGTGCTAGCCCTGGGGACGAGCAGTACTTC. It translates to CSASPGDEQYF.

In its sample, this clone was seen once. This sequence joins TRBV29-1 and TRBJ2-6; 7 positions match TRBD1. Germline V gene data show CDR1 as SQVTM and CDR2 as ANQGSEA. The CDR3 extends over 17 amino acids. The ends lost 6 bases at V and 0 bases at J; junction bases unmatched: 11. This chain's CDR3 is CSVRDSQESSGANVLTF. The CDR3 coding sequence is TGCAGCGTGAGGGACAGCCAGGAAAGCTCTGGGGCCAACGTCCTGACTTTC. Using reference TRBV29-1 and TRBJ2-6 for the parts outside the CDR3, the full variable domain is SAVISQKPSRDICQRGTSLTIQCQVDSQVTMMFWYRQQPGQSLTLIATANQGSEATYESGFVIDKFPISRPNLTFSTLTVSNMSPEDSSIYLCSVRDSQESSGANVLTFGAGSRLTVL.

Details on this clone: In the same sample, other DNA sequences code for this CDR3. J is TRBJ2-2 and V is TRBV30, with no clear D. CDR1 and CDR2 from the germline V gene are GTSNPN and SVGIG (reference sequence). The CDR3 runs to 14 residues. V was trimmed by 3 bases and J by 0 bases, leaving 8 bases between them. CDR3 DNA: TGTGCCTGGAGCGGGCAGGCGAACACCGGGGAGCTGTTTTTT. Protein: CAWSGQANTGELFF.